Presented here are 27 T cell receptor beta chains from one specimen sequenced in a study of regulatory dendritic cells for organ transplantation. TCRdb keeps only in-frame clones here, not all; method: immunoSEQ multiplex PCR. The data contain 35,000 to 45,000 clones, around 90% of them singletons. Sequencing was done on a sample of naive CD8+ T cells from blood. The subset was: CD45RA+ naive T cells. The receptors stem from a human donor in good health.

V gene TRBV6-4 combines with J gene TRBJ1-5, with D unclear. This CDR3 comprises 14 residues. Trimming took off 6 bases at V and 0 bases at J, with 9 bases between the two ends. Germline V lookup: CDR1 MRHNA, CDR2 SNTAGT. In DNA, the CDR3 is TGTGCCAGCAGGGGGAGATATAGCAATCAGCCCCAGCATTTT. Its protein product is CASRGRYSNQPQHF.

The chain employs TRBV19 and TRBJ1-2; D remains unclear. CDR3 length equals 16 residues. In germline, CDR1 is LNHDA, CDR2 SQIVND (reference sequence). V lost 5 bases and J 3 bases, leaving 19 bases between the germline ends. CDR3 nucleotide sequence: TGTGCCAGTAGTTTCCGGGCCTCCGAGGCTGACTATGGCTACACCTTC. This encodes CASSFRASEADYGYTF.

The J gene is TRBJ1-2, the V gene TRBV6-5; TRBD1 agrees at 8 bases. With 0 bases clipped from V and 8 bases from J, the junction kept 8 bases outside the gene matches. The germline CDR1 and CDR2 sequences are MNHEY and SVGAGI. The CDR3 is 15 residues long. The CDR3 sequence: CASSYSSRGLEGYTF. As DNA, the CDR3 is TGTGCCAGCAGTTACTCGTCCAGGGGGCTAGAAGGCTACACCTTC.

The chain combines TRBV5-6 with TRBJ2-1; D call uncertain. V was pared by 0 bases and J by 10 bases, with 17 bases between. The CDR3 is 15 amino acids. Germline CDR1 is SGHDT and CDR2 is YYEEEE. CDR3 bases: TGTGCCAGCAGCTTGGTCGACTTGCCCTTGGAGGAGCAGTTCTTC. This gives the protein CASSLVDLPLEEQFF.

This rearrangement joins TRBV4-1 to TRBJ1-5; D unclear. The germline V gene encodes CDR1 MGHRA and CDR2 YSYEKL. Deletions cut 0 bases from V and 6 bases from J, with 6 bases between. This CDR3 spans 13 amino acids. CDR3 nucleotide sequence: TGCGCCAGCAGCCAAGATCGGGCTCAGCCCCAGCATTTT. This gives the protein CASSQDRAQPQHF.

The rearrangement joins TRBV19 to TRBJ1-2; D not resolved. The CDR3 totals 13 residues. With 3 bases removed from V and 1 base from J, the gap between germline ends came to 6 bases. In germline, CDR1 is LNHDA, CDR2 SQIVND (reference sequence). The CDR3 protein is CASSIGVNYGYTF. The CDR3 DNA reads TGTGCCAGTAGTATCGGGGTTAACTATGGCTACACCTTC.

The chain has TRBV7-9 and TRBJ1-5; 8 nucleotides line up with TRBD1. This CDR3 spans 15 amino acids. Germline values: CDR1 SEHNR, CDR2 FQNEAQ (reference sequence). J lost 4 bases, V lost 5 bases, and 7 bases had no gene match. The CDR3 loop is CASSRGQAGNQPQHF. The CDR3 DNA is TGTGCCAGCAGCAGGGGACAGGCAGGGAATCAGCCCCAGCATTTT.

CDR3 in DNA: TGTGCCAGCAGTTACTCGAGCGCAGGTGAGCAGTTCTTC. Encoded protein: CASSYSSAGEQFF. This sequence joins TRBV6-5 and TRBJ2-1, with unresolved D. Deletions cut 0 bases from V and 9 bases from J, with 9 bases between. In germline, CDR1 is MNHEY, CDR2 SVGAGI. The CDR3 sequence is 13 residues long.

The J gene is TRBJ2-7, the V gene TRBV9; 8 nucleotides align to TRBD2. In germline, CDR1 is SGDLS, CDR2 YYNGEE. The CDR3 loop spans 15 amino acids. The trim removed 4 bases at V and 2 bases at J, leaving 8 bases unmatched. CDR3 DNA sequence: TGTGCCAGCAGCCCGAATAGCGGGATTACCTACGAGCAGTACTTC. Protein product: CASSPNSGITYEQYF.

V gene TRBV6-1 combines with J gene TRBJ2-7; D perhaps matches TRBD2 (5 bases). In germline, CDR1 is MNHNS, CDR2 SASEGT. This CDR3 is 11 amino acids long. Deletions cut 6 bases from V and 3 bases from J, with 6 bases between. In DNA, the CDR3 is TGTGCCAGCAGCGAGGGCTACGAGCAGTACTTC. This codes for CASSEGYEQYF.

The chain employs TRBV30 and TRBJ1-3; D not certain. V lost 5 bases to trimming and J lost 0 bases, with 8 bases between them. The CDR3 extends over 13 amino acids. Germline values: CDR1 GTSNPN, CDR2 SVGIG (reference sequence). DNA for the CDR3: TGTGCCTGGTCTTGGAGCTCTGGAAACACCATATATTTT. As protein: CAWSWSSGNTIYF.

The chain couples TRBV5-6 to TRBJ2-7, with 7 bases that match TRBD1. The CDR3 consists of 13 residues. The V and J ends lost 3 bases and 4 bases, in that order; junction bases with no gene match: 4. Looked up from germline, CDR1 is SGHDT and CDR2 is YYEEEE. CDR3 sequence: CASSWGTDYEQYF. In DNA form, the CDR3 reads TGTGCCAGCAGCTGGGGGACAGATTACGAGCAGTACTTC.

The V call is TRBV4-1, the J call TRBJ1-4; D possibly corresponds to TRBD1 (6 bases). Germline values: CDR1 MGHRA, CDR2 YSYEKL. V was cut by 2 bases and J by 8 bases, with 15 bases left in between. The CDR3 extends over 15 amino acids. For the CDR3, the DNA is TGCGCCAGCAGCCAACGGGCCCTTCAGGGGGAAAAACTGTTTTTT. Translating gives CASSQRALQGEKLFF.

This clone was seen a single time. The gene calls are TRBV6-5 and TRBJ2-2, with 7 bases that match TRBD1. V was clipped by 8 bases and J by 6 bases; unmatched bases: 3. Germline V gene data show CDR1 as MNHEY and CDR2 as SVGAGI. CDR3 size: 12 residues. The CDR3 region has the DNA TGTGCCAGCCAGACAGGGTCCGGGGAGCTGTTTTTT. This codes for CASQTGSGELFF.

This clone was detected only a few times. The V and J genes are TRBV11-2 and TRBJ1-2; D might be TRBD1 (6 bases). This CDR3 has 13 amino acids. The V and J ends lost 5 bases and 4 bases respectively, with 11 bases between them. The germline V gene has CDR1 SGHAT and CDR2 FQNNGV. The CDR3 DNA follows: TGTGCCAGCAGCGAGGACAGTTCCTATGGCTACACCTTC. It translates to CASSEDSSYGYTF.

V is TRBV2 and J is TRBJ2-7; perhaps TRBD1 as D (5 bases). Trimming left V 7 bases short and J 4 bases short, with 11 bases between. Germline loops: CDR1 SNHLY, CDR2 FYNNEI. This CDR3 contains 12 residues. The CDR3 sequence: CASKGRVYEQYF. The CDR3 DNA reads as TGTGCCAGCAAGGGCAGGGTTTACGAGCAGTACTTC.

CDR3 DNA sequence: TGCGCCAGCAGCTTGGGTGCGGATACGACTCCCCGGGCAGACACTGAAGCTTTCTTT. Translating gives CASSLGADTTPRADTEAFF. V usage is TRBV5-1 and J usage is TRBJ1-1; D is ambiguous. The V and J ends lost 0 bases and 3 bases respectively, with 24 bases between them. This CDR3 spans 19 amino acids. Germline CDR1 reads SGHRS; CDR2 reads YFSETQ.

The chain combines TRBV5-5 with TRBJ1-2; 8 bases map to TRBD1. Germline-derived CDR1 and CDR2 are SGHKS and YYEKEE (reference sequence). This CDR3 has 14 residues. Germline trimming cut 2 bases from V and 8 bases from J; bases unmatched to any gene: 8. For the CDR3, the DNA is TGTGCCAGCAGCTTTCCTGGACAGGGAGGGGGCTACACCTTC. Its translation: CASSFPGQGGGYTF. Complete variable domain (other parts from reference TRBV5-5 and TRBJ1-2): DAGVTQSPTHLIKTRGQQVTLRCSPISGHKSVSWYQQVLGQGPQFIFQYYEKEERGRGNFPDRFSARQFPNYSSELNVNALLLGDSALYLCASSFPGQGGGYTFGSGTRLTVV.

The chain couples TRBV5-6 to TRBJ2-7, with 10 bases lining up with TRBD2. CDR1 and CDR2 from the germline V gene are SGHDT and YYEEEE. The V segment lost 3 bases and the J segment 5 bases; nucleotides outside the gene matches: 8. The CDR3 extends over 15 amino acids. The CDR3 region has the DNA TGTGCCAGCAGCTCGTGGACTAGCGGATCAGACGAGCAGTACTTC. It encodes CASSSWTSGSDEQYF.

CDR3 nucleotides: TGCGCCAGCAGCTTGGTGGGGGAGGCTGGGGCCAACGTCCTGACTTTC. Protein: CASSLVGEAGANVLTF. The chain couples TRBV5-1 to TRBJ2-6; maybe TRBD2 (6 bases). The CDR3 consists of 16 residues. CDR1 and CDR2 (germline): SGHRS, YFSETQ. Trimming shortened V by 0 bases and J by 2 bases, and 9 bases separated the two germline ends.

Concerning this clone: At one end, the junction sequence differs from germline, possibly due to a read error. The chain has TRBV6-1 and TRBJ1-1, with D unresolved. CDR3 length: 11 residues. Germline V gene data show CDR1 as MNHNS and CDR2 as SASEGT. The CDR3 loop is CASSEGPEAFF. CDR3 in DNA: TGTGCCAGCAGCGAAGGGCCCGAAGCTTTCTTT.

V gene TRBV15 combines with J gene TRBJ1-4; D ambiguous. CDR1 LNHNV and CDR2 YYDKDF come from the germline V gene (reference sequence). Trimming pared 0 bases from V and 5 bases from J, leaving 13 bases between. The CDR3 is 16 amino acids. CDR3: CATSRDQFLGNEKLFF. The CDR3 nucleotides read TGTGCCACCAGCAGAGATCAGTTTCTGGGGAATGAAAAACTGTTTTTT.

The genes are TRBV19 and TRBJ2-2; 8 bases fit TRBD1. Looked up from germline, CDR1 is LNHDA and CDR2 is SQIVND (reference sequence). The CDR3 has 17 amino acids. The V gene end was trimmed by 5 bases and the J gene end by 5 bases; junction bases not matched to a gene: 13. For the CDR3, the DNA is TGTGCCAGTAGTCACCTCCTTTTGGACAGGGCAACCGGGGAGCTGTTTTTT. Protein product: CASSHLLLDRATGELFF.

This clone was observed once. The genes are TRBV2 and TRBJ1-6; tentative D call: TRBD1 (5 bases). The germline V and J ends were trimmed by 5 bases and 10 bases, with 18 bases remaining between them. The germline gives CDR1 SNHLY, CDR2 FYNNEI. CDR3 length: 15 residues. The CDR3 region has the DNA TGTGCCAGCAGTTGGTCGACAGAAACCCTATCACCCCTCCACTTT. This sequence encodes CASSWSTETLSPLHF.

The rearrangement links TRBV2 to TRBJ1-1, with D uncertain. CDR3 size: 10 residues. Trimming took off 8 bases at V and 2 bases at J, with 3 bases between the two ends. Germline V gene lookup returns CDR1 SNHLY and CDR2 FYNNEI. CDR3 in DNA: TGTGCCAGCCTAAACACTGAAGCTTTCTTT. Protein: CASLNTEAFF.

A single count supports this clone. This chain connects TRBV28 to TRBJ1-1, with 9 bases aligning to TRBD1. The junction had 9 bases not matched to a gene; V was cut back by 4 bases and J by 6 bases. The CDR3 sequence is 15 residues long. The V gene's germline CDR1 is MDHEN and CDR2 SYDVKM. For the CDR3, the DNA is TGTGCCAGCAGTTCTGCAGGGACAGGGCTCCCTGAAGCTTTCTTT. Translated, it gives CASSSAGTGLPEAFF.

J is TRBJ1-1 and V is TRBV7-2; 7 nucleotides line up with TRBD1. This CDR3 contains 14 residues. J was trimmed by 2 bases and V by 5 bases; bases with no gene match: 5. Germline V CDR1 and CDR2: SGHTA, FQGNSA. The CDR3 DNA reads as TGTGCCAGCAGCCCCAGGGGGGAAAACACTGAAGCTTTCTTT. This gives the protein CASSPRGENTEAFF.